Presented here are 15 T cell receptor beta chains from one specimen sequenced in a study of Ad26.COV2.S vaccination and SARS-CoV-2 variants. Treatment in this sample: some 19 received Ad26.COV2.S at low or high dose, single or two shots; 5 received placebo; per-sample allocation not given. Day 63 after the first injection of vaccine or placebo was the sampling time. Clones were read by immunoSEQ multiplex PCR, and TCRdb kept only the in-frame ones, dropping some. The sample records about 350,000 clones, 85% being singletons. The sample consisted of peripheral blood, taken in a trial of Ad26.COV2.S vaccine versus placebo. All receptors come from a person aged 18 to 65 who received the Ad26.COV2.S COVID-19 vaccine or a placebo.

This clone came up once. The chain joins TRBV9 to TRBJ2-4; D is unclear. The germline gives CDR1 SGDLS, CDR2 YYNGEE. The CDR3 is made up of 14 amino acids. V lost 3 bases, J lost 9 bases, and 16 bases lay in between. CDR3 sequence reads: CASSAIGSRSIQYF. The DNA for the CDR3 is TGTGCCAGCAGCGCAATAGGTAGTCGAAGCATTCAGTACTTC.

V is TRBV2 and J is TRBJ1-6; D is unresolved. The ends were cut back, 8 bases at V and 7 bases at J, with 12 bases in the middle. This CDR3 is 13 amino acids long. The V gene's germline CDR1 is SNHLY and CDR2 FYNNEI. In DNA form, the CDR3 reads TGTGCCAGCGGCGTAGGGAACAATTCACCCCTCCACTTT. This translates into CASGVGNNSPLHF.

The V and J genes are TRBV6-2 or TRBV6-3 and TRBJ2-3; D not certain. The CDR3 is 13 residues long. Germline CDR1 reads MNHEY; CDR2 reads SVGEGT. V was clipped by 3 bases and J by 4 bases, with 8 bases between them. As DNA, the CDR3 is TGTGCCAGCAGTTATTCCGTGGCAGATACGCAGTATTTT. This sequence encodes CASSYSVADTQYF.

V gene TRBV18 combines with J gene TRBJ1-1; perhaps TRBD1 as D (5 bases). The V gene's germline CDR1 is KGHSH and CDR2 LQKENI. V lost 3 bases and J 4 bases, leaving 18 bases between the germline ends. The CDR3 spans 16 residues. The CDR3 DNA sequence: TGTGCCAGCTCACCCCTAGGGACCCCAGCGCGCACTGAAGCTTTCTTT. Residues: CASSPLGTPARTEAFF.

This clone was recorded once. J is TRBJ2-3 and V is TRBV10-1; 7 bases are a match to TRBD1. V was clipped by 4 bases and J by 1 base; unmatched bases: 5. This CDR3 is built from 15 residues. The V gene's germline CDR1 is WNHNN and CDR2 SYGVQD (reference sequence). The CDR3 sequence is CASSALTGRTDTQYF. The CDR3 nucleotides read TGCGCCAGCAGTGCCCTGACAGGGCGCACAGATACGCAGTATTTT.

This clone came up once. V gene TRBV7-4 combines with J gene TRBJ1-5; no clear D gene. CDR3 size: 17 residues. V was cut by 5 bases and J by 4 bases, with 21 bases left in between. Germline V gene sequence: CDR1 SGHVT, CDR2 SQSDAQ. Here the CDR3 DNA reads TGTGCCAGCAGCCTCCTTCGACTCCCGGGAACTAATCAGCCCCAGCATTTT. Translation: CASSLLRLPGTNQPQHF. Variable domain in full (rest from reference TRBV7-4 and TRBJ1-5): GAGVSQSPRYKVAKRGRDVALRCDSISGHVTLYWYRQTLGQGSEVLTYSQSDAQRDKSGRPSGRFSAERPERSVSTLKIQRTEQGDSAVYLCASSLLRLPGTNQPQHFGDGTRLSIL.

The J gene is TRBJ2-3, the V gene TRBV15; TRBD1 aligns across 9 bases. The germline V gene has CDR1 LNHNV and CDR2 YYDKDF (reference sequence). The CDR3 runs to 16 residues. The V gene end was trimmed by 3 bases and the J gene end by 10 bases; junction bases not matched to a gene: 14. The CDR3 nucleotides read TGTGCCACCAGCAGCCCTAGAGGGACAGGGCCTTATGCGCAGTATTTT. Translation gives CATSSPRGTGPYAQYF.

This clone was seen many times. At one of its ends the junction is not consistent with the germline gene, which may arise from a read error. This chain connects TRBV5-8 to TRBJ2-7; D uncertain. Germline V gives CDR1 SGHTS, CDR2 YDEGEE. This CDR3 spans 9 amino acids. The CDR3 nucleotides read TGTGCCAGCAGCTTGCCGCTATTCTTC. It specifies CASSLPLFF.

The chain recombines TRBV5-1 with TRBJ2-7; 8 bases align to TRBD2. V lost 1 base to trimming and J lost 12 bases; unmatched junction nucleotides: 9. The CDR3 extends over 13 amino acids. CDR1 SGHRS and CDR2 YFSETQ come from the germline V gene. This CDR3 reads CASSLSVGGRTYF. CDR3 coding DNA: TGCGCCAGCAGCTTGAGCGTCGGCGGGAGGACGTACTTC.

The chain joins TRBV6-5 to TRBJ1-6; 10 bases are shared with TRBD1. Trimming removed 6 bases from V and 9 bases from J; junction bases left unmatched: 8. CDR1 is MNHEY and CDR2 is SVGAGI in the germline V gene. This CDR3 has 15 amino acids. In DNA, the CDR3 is TGTGCCAGCAGACCTAAGGACAGGGGGGGTTCACCCCTCCACTTT. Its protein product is CASRPKDRGGSPLHF.

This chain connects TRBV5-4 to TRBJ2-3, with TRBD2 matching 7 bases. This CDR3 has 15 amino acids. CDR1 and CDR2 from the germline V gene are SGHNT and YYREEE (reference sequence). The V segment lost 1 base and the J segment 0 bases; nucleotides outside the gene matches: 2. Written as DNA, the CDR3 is TGTGCCAGCAGCTTGAGCGGGGTGAGCACAGATACGCAGTATTTT. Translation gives CASSLSGVSTDTQYF.

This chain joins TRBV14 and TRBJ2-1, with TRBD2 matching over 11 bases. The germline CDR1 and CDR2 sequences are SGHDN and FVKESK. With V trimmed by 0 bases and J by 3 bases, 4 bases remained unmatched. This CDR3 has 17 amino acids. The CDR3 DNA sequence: TGTGCCAGCAGCCAAGAAGGGACTAGCGGATACTACAATGAGCAGTTCTTC. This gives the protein CASSQEGTSGYYNEQFF.

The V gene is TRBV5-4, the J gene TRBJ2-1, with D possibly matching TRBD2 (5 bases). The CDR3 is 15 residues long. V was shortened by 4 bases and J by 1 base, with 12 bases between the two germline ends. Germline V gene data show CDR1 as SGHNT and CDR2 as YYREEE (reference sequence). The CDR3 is CASSPSSGSYNEQFF. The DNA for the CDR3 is TGTGCCAGCAGCCCCTCTTCGGGGTCCTACAATGAGCAGTTCTTC.

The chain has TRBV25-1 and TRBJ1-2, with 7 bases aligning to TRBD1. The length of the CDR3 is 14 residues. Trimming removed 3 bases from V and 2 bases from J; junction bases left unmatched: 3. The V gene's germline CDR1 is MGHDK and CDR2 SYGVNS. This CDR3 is CASSEGQWNYGYTF. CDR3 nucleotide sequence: TGTGCCAGCAGTGAGGGACAGTGGAACTATGGCTACACCTTC.

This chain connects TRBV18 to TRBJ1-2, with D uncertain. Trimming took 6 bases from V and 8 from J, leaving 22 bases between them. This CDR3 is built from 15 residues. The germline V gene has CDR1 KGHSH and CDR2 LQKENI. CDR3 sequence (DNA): TGTGCCAGCTCCCCCATATTGGGTCGTAACGGCGGCTACACCTTC. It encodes CASSPILGRNGGYTF.